This T cell receptor beta chain was identified during a study of T cells after yellow fever vaccination (dated by TCRdb to the late 2010s). Context from the whole study: Libraries from fractions with low cell numbers were prepared with the SMART-Seq v4 Ultra Low Input RNA kit. Bulk TCR alpha and beta repertoires were sequenced longitudinally to track T-cell clones before and after primary and booster YFV17D yellow fever vaccination. Two healthy male donors, one aged 18 to 30 and one aged 30 to 40 years, made up the cohort. Blood was collected at multiple timepoints before and after primary and secondary immunization, and bulk PBMC replicates and cell subsets were isolated. Paper-wide results and their limitations: FACS-sorted repertoires could contain abundant contaminating clonotypes from the bulk population, so computational filtering was required. Only a couple of donors were included in the study, so the extent to which the findings can be generalized is limited. Most clones expanded after primary vaccination (almost 98% of CD4 and roughly 88% of CD8) were re-detected after the booster, suggesting that broad memory maintenance occurred. A small fraction of clonotypes appeared in both the CD4 and CD8 compartments, likely as a result of convergent recombination. Compared with the primary T-cell response, the secondary T-cell response was faster but weaker, reaching its peak on day 5 rather than on day 15.

This clonotype was picked up many times. Its antigen is not yet known. No much larger clone is present one base from it, and per-base qualities are unavailable. From its cysteine to its phenylalanine, the CDR3 spans 15 amino acids. The CDR3 DNA has 45 bases and is translated from base 1. V is reduced by 0 bases and J by 0 bases, leaving a spacing of 7 bases between them. Via the germline V gene, CDR1 is SGHRS and CDR2 YFSETQ. The treatment or condition label on this specimen signifies: live attenuated yellow fever vaccine strain. At each blood-draw timepoint, two biological replicates of bulk PBMCs were obtained. A standard Ficoll-Paque protocol was used to isolate PBMCs from peripheral blood. RNA was extracted with TriZol from bulk PBMCs, CD4 and CD8 fractions, and dextramer-positive and dextramer-negative fractions. TCRdb names Illumina NovaSeq 6000 as the instrument used. TCR cDNA was made using 5'RACE template switching, a step that added a universal primer site and unique molecular identifiers. Priming of cDNA synthesis was performed from both the TCR alpha and TCR beta constant segments. Libraries were amplified in two PCR steps, with sample barcodes and sequencing adapters added in the second step. Sequencing of libraries was performed on Illumina HiSeq 2500 (2x100 bp) or NovaSeq (2x150 bp). Under the source paper's analysis protocol: MIGEC was used to demultiplex reads and collapse the reads into UMI consensus sequences, and MiXCR was used for V(D)J alignment. Vaccine-responding clonotypes were defined with edgeR using replicate PBMC samples, requiring FDR below 0.01 and a log2 fold change above 5 up to day 15. CD4 or CD8 identity was assigned to each bulk clonotype according to whether the clonotype was present at higher abundance in the sequenced CD4 repertoire or the sequenced CD8 repertoire. TCRdb trimmed public reads at Q25 via fastp, called clones via MiXCR and kept in-frame beta chains. Each record represents a unique CDR3 protein, reported with the most common genes and DNA among its rows. The V and J calls shown here were made by TCRdb, not taken from the authors' results. Recorded for this sample are some 240,000 distinct CDR3 sequences; roughly 3.7% of them occurred a single time. Around 20% of the sample belongs to the ten largest clones.

The rearrangement joined TRBV5-1 to TRBJ1-3, with the D segment identity uncertain. The clonotype was recovered from a man between 18 and 35 years old who received the YFV17D yellow fever vaccine. The source material was PBMCs, sampled 15 days after the yellow fever booster vaccination. The sequenced DNA: TGCGCCAGCAGCTTGGATGGAGACTCTGGAAACACCATATATTTT. It is translated as CASSLDGDSGNTIYF.